This T cell receptor beta chain emerged from a study of blood T cell repertoires in COVID-19 (dated by TCRdb to 2019 to 2021). For the wider study: Samples from collaborators originated in the United States, Italy and Spain and spanned both the acute and convalescent phases of COVID-19. Deeply sampled blood TCRbeta repertoires from subjects exposed to, actively infected with, or recovered from COVID-19 were included in the dataset. The material from the prospective study consisted of cDNA or gDNA derived from T cells, B-cell-depleted T cells, or PBMCs. Where available, HLA class I and class II types were obtained from metadata supplied by the sample provider rather than from assay-based typing. Samples came from the ongoing ImmuneRACE study (first 160 participants) plus 1,254 subjects from 6 global collaborators. The repertoires were made available in a free public database intended to serve as a resource for research on the immune response to SARS-CoV-2. Nearly every sample came with metadata listing a de-identified subject ID, COVID-19 status, age in years and sex. On the study overall, not on this receptor specifically: How much clinical and demographic metadata was included differed by source and by participant, and the metadata was provided uncurated.

The immunoSEQ Assay, a bias-controlled multiplex PCR, was used to amplify TCRbeta CDR3 regions from genomic DNA. In the authors' own workflow: The number of nucleated cells in each sample was estimated by amplification of reference gene primers within the assay. Sequence reads were collapsed and filtered to measure the absolute abundance of every unique TCRbeta CDR3 rearrangement. Productive Simpson clonality was computed per sample as the square root of Simpson's diversity index over productive rearrangements. TCRdb mirrors the immuneACCESS table, restricted to in-frame sequences. Some clones are absent from its copies; in checked studies, under half trace to an unresolved V gene, and the reason for the others is unknown. Clone size and V and J calls were adopted from that table, with D and trimming inferred from the DNA. The sample table holds 250,000 or so clones, of which roughly 88% were seen once. Approximately 1.9% of the sample is taken by the ten largest.

V loses 4 bases of germline sequence and J loses 5 bases, and the interval between the two ends is 19 bases. CDR1 and CDR2 (SGHRS, YFSETQ) derive from the germline V gene. The CDR3 numbers 15 residues from cysteine through phenylalanine. The only DNA kept is the CDR3, 45 bases in frame from the first base. Participants in the prospective study were enrolled through a virtual design, were aged roughly 18 to 100 years, and lived in approximately 24 United States geographic areas. In the prospective study, cohorts were assigned on the basis of participant-reported clinical history obtained from a screening survey and a study questionnaire. Recovered participants in ImmuneRACE Cohort 3 were defined by two consecutive negative NP/OP PCR tests, clearance by a healthcare professional, or resolution of symptoms. In the prospective study, whole blood, serum and a nasopharyngeal or oropharyngeal swab were collected from each participant by mobile phlebotomists. Over an approximately two-month period, participants in the prospective study had the option of providing additional blood draws and questionnaires. Before DNA extraction, blood samples from the prospective study were shipped at room temperature or frozen.

Remarks on this clone: This clone's antigen is unknown. No base qualities exist here, and no much larger clone lies one base off it.

The chain joins TRBV5-1 to TRBJ2-7, with no confidently assigned D gene. The receptor was isolated from a woman between 45 and 65 years old who had recovered from COVID-19. Sequenced sample: PBMCs or T cells enriched from blood (not recorded which). The CDR3 region reads CASSPLPSSVDEQYF. The DNA sequence reads TGCGCCAGCAGCCCGCTTCCTTCATCTGTAGACGAGCAGTACTTC.